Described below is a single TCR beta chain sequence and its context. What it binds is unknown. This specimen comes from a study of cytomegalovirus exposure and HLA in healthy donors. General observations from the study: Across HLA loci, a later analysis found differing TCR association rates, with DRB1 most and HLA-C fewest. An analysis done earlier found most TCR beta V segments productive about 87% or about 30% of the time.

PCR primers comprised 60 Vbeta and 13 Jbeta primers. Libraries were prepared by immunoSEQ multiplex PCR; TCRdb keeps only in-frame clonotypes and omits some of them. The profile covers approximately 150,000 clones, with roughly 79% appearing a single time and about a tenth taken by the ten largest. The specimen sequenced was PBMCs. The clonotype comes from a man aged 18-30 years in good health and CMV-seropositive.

CDR3 sequence (DNA): TGCGCCAGCAGCCAGGGATCCGGGACAGGGAATGGCTACACCTTC. Its protein is CASSQGSGTGNGYTF. The chain joins TRBV4-1 to TRBJ1-2; TRBD1 agrees at 9 bases. The CDR3 is 15 residues long. Germline CDR1 is MGHRA and CDR2 is YSYEKL. Trimming removed 3 bases from V and 6 bases from J; junction bases left unmatched: 8.